This TCR beta chain comes out of a study of T cell repertoires in cytomegalovirus infection. As for the study in general: Alongside well-studied HLA-B-restricted CMV epitopes, recently identified HLA-C-restricted CMV epitopes were also used. The public TCR beta signatures pointed to both CMV infection and matching HLA type.

Remarks on this clonotype: Its specificity is unknown.

The study, taken as a whole, reports: HLA-C-restricted TCR beta clonotypes specific for CMV led the ex vivo response.

TCRdb analysed the reads with MiXCR anew, one entry per CDR3 protein. The data show about 480,000 distinct CDR3 sequences, 30% to 40% seen once. CDR1 and CDR2 (germline): ENHRY, SYGVKD. Deletions cut 7 bases from V and 0 bases from J, with 18 bases between. This CDR3 is 16 amino acids long. The material sequenced was cultured PBMCs, taken from culture after CMV antigen stimulation. The TCR comes from a human donor in good health (CMV status not recorded). Some clones in this sample may be carry-over from other donors' samples. The chain couples TRBV10-3 to TRBJ1-2, with D unresolved. This CDR3 reads CAITGGSSAANYGYTF. Here the CDR3 DNA reads TGTGCCATCACTGGTGGTTCCAGTGCTGCTAACTATGGCTACACCTTC.